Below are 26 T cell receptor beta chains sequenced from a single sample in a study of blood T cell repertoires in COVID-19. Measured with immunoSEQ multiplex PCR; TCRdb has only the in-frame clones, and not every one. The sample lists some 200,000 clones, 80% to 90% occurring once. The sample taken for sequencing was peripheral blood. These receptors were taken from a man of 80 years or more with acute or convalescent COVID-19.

The CDR3, as DNA: TGTGCCACCAGTGATTTCGAGGACAGGGGATATTCACCCCTCCACTTT. It translates to CATSDFEDRGYSPLHF. The rearrangement links TRBV24-1 to TRBJ1-6; 9 nucleotides align to TRBD1. CDR3 length: 16 amino acids. V dropped 1 base and J dropped 8; count of bases not matched to a gene: 5. Germline V gene lookup returns CDR1 KGHDR and CDR2 SFDVKD.

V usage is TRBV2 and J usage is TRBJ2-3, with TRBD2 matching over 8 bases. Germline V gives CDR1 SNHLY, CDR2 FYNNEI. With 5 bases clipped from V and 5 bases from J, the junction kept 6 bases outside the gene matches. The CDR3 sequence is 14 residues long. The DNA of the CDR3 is TGTGCCAGCAGTCCGGCGGGAGGAGAAGATACGCAGTATTTT. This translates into CASSPAGGEDTQYF.

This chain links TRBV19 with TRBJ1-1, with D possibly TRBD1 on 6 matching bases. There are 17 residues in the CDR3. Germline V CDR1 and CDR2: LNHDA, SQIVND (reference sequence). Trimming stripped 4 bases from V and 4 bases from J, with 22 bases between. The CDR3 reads CASSTAFLGRGATEAFF. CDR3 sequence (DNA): TGTGCCAGTAGTACCGCTTTTTTGGGGAGGGGGGCCACTGAAGCTTTCTTT.

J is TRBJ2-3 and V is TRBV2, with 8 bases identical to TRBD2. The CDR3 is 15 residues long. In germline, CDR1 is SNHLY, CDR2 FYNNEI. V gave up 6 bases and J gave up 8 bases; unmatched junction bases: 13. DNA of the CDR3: TGTGCCAGCAGCACCGGGACTAGGGGTAGTGGTACGCAGTATTTT. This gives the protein CASSTGTRGSGTQYF.

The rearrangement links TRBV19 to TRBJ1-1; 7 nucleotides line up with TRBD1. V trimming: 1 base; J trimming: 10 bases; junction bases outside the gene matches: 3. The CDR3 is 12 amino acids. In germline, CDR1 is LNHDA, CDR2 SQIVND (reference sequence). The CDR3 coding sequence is TGTGCCAGTAGTATAGCGGCAGGGGGAGCTTTCTTT. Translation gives CASSIAAGGAFF.

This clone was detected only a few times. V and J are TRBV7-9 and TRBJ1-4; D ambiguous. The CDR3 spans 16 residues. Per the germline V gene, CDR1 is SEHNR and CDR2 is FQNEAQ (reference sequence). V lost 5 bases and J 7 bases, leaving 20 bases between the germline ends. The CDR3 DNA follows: TGTGCCAGCAGCCAGACGATTCAGGCACCCGGTGAAAAACTGTTTTTT. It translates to CASSQTIQAPGEKLFF.

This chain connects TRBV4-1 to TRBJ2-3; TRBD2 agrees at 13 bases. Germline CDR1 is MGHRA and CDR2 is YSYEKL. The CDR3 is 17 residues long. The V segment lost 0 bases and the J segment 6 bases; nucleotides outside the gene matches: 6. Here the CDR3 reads CASSQDKGLAGADTQYF. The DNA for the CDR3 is TGCGCCAGCAGCCAAGATAAAGGACTAGCGGGAGCGGATACGCAGTATTTT.

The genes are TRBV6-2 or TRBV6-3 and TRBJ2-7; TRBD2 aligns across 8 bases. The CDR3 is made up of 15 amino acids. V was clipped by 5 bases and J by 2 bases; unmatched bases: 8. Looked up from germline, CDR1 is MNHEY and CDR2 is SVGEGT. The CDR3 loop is CASSGPGLGTYEQYV. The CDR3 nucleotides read TGTGCCAGCAGTGGCCCGGGACTAGGTACCTACGAGCAGTACGTC.

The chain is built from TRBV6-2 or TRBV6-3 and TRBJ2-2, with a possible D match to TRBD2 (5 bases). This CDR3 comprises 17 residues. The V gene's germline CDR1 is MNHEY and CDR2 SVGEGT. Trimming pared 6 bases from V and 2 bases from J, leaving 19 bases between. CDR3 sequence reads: CASSGTTRAPNTGELFF. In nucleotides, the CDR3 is TGTGCCAGCAGCGGTACAACTAGGGCTCCCAACACCGGGGAGCTGTTTTTT.

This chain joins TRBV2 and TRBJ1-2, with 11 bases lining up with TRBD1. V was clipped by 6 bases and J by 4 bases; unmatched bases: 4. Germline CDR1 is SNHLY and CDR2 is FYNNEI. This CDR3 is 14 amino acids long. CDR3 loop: CASRRTGGSYGYTF. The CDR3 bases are TGTGCCAGCAGACGGACAGGGGGCAGCTATGGCTACACCTTC.

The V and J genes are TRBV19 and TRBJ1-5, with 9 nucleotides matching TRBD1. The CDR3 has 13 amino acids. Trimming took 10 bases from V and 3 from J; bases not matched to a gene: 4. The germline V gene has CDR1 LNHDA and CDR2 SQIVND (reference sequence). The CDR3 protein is CATGQGPNQPQHF. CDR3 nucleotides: TGTGCCACGGGACAGGGCCCCAATCAGCCCCAGCATTTT.

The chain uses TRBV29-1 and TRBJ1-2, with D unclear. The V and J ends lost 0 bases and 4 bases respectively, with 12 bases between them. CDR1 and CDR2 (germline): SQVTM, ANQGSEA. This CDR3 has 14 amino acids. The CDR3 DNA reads TGCAGCGTTGAAGAGTTAGGAAGGAGCTATGGCTACACCTTC. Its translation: CSVEELGRSYGYTF.

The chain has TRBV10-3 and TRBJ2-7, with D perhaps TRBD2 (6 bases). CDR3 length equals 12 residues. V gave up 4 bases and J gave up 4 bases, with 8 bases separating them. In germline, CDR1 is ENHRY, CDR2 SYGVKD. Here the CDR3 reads CAISGGGYEQYV. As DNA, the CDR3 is TGTGCCATCAGTGGAGGAGGGTACGAGCAGTACGTC.

This chain's CDR3 is CASSALGAGPFPRETQYF. The CDR3 DNA is TGTGCCAGCAGCGCCTTAGGGGCGGGGCCATTTCCCCGAGAGACCCAGTACTTC. The chain is built from TRBV9 and TRBJ2-5, with D possibly matching TRBD2 (6 bases). V lost 3 bases and J lost 4, with 25 bases in between. The CDR3 length is 18 residues. CDR1 is SGDLS and CDR2 is YYNGEE in the germline V gene.

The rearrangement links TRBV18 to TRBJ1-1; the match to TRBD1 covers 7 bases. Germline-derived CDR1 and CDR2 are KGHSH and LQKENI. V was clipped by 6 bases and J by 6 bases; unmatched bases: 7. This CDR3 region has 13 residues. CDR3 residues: CASSRDRDAEAFF. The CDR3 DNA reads TGTGCCAGCTCCCGCGACAGGGATGCTGAAGCTTTCTTT.

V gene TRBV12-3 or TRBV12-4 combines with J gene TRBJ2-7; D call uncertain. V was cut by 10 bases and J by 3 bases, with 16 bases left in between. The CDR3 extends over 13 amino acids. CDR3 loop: CATSPESFYEQYF. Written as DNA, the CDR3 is TGTGCCACTTCCCCTGAGAGCTTCTACGAGCAGTACTTC.

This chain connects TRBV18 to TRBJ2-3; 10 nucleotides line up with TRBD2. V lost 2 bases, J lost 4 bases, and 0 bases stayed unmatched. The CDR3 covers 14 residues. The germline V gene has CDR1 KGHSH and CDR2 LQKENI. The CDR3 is CASSPGTSADTQYF. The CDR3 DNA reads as TGTGCCAGCTCACCAGGGACTAGCGCAGATACGCAGTATTTT. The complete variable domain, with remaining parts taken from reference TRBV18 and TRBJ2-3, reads NAGVMQNPRHLVRRRGQEARLRCSPMKGHSHVYWYRQLPEEGLKFMVYLQKENIIDESGMPKERFSAEFPKEGPSILRIQQVVRGDSAAYFCASSPGTSADTQYFGPGTRLTVL.

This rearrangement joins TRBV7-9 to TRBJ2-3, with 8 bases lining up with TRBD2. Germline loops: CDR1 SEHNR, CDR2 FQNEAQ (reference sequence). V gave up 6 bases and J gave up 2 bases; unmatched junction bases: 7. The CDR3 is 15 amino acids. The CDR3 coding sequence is TGTGCCAGCAGTCCCCCGGGGGGGGCCACAGATACGCAGTATTTT. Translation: CASSPPGGATDTQYF.

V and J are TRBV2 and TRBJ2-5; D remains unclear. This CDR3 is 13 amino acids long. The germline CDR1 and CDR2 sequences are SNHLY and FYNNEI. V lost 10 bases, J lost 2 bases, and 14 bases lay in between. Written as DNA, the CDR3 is TGTGCCACCAGCCCCGAGACACAAGAGACCCAGTACTTC. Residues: CATSPETQETQYF. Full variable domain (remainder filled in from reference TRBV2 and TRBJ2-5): EPEVTQTPSHQVTQMGQEVILRCVPISNHLYFYWYRQILGQKVEFLVSFYNNEISEKSEIFDDQFSVERPDGSNFTLKIRSTKLEDSAMYFCATSPETQETQYFGPGTRLLVL.

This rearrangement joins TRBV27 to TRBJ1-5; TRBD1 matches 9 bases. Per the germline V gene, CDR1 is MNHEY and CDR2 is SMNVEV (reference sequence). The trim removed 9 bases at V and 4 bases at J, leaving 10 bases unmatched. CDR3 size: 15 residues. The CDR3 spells CARIGQGLANQPQHF. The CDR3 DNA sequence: TGTGCCAGAATTGGACAGGGGTTGGCGAATCAGCCCCAGCATTTT.

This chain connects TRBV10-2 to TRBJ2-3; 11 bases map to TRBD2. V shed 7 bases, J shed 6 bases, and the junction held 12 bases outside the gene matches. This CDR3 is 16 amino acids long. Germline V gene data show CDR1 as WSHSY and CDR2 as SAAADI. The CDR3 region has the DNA TGCGCCAGCACCAGGGGTAGCGGGAGGGCCGCGGATACGCAGTATTTT. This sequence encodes CASTRGSGRAADTQYF.

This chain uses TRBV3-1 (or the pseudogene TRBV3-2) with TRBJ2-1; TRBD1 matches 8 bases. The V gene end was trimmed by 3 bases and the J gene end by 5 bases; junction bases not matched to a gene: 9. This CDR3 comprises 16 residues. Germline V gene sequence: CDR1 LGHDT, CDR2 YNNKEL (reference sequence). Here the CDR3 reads CASSHFDRGRDNEQFF. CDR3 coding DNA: TGTGCCAGCAGCCATTTCGACAGGGGTCGGGACAATGAGCAGTTCTTC.

The CDR3 region is CASSIGGAYEQYF. CDR3 nucleotides: TGTGCCAGTAGTATAGGCGGGGCCTACGAGCAGTACTTC. This chain joins TRBV19 and TRBJ2-7; D may be TRBD2 (6 bases). Germline V gives CDR1 LNHDA, CDR2 SQIVND (reference sequence). The CDR3 consists of 13 residues. Trimming took off 1 base at V and 2 bases at J, with 6 bases between the two ends.

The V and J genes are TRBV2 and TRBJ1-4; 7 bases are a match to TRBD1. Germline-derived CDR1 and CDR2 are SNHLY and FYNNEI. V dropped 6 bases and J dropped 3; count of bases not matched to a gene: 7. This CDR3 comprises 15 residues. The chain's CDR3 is CASRRQGGPNEKLFF. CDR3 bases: TGTGCCAGCAGGAGACAGGGCGGGCCTAATGAAAAACTGTTTTTT.

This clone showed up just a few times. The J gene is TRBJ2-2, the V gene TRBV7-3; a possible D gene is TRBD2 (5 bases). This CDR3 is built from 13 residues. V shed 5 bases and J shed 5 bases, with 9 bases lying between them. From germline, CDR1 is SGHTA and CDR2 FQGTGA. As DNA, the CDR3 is TGTGCCAGCAGCCAAACGGGGACCGGGGAGCTGTTTTTT. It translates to CASSQTGTGELFF.

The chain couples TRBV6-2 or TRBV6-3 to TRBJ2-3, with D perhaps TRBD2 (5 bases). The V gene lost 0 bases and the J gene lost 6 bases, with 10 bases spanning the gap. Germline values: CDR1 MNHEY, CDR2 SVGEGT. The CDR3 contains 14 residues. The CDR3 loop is CASSYSSGIDTQYF. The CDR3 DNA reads TGTGCCAGCAGTTACTCGTCCGGGATCGATACGCAGTATTTT.